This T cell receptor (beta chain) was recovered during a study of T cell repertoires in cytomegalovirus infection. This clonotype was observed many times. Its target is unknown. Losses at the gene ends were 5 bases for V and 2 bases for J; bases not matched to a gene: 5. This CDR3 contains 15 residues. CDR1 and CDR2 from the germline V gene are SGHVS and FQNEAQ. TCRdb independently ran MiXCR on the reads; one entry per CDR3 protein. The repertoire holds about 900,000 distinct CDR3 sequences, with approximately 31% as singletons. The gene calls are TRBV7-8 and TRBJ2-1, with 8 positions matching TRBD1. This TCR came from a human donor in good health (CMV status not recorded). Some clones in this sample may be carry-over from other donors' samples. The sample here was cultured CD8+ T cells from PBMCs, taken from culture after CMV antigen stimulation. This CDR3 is CASSPGQGPYNEQFF. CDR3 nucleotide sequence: TGTGCCAGCAGCCCCGGACAGGGACCCTACAATGAGCAGTTCTTC.